Listed below are T cell receptor beta chains from one sample, sequenced in a study of T cell repertoires in cytomegalovirus infection. TCRdb ran MiXCR on the reads and lists one entry per CDR3 protein. The data contain approximately 590,000 distinct CDR3 sequences, almost 40% of them singletons. These receptors have no identified antigens. The sequences come from cultured PBMCs, collected from culture after CMV antigen stimulation. The receptors originated from a human donor in good health (CMV status not recorded). Some clones in this sample may be carry-over from other donors' samples. Both conserved end residues are part of each CDR3.

CDR3aa | j_gene | v_gene
CASSQVPGNTEAFF | TRBJ1-1 | TRBV3-1
CASRVPGDGSRSSQPQHF | TRBJ1-5 | TRBV7-6
CASKGTGNYEQYF | TRBJ2-7 | TRBV19
CASSLGPNQETQYF | TRBJ2-5 | TRBV7-2
CASSLAPPLSGSNEQFF | TRBJ2-1 | TRBV7-2
CASSGRWRDTQYF | TRBJ2-3 | TRBV11-3
CASSRVGQQETQYF | TRBJ2-5 | TRBV5-4
CASSQDRYYEQYF | TRBJ2-7 | TRBV4-3
CASSTRPSSDTQYF | TRBJ2-3 | TRBV7-2
CASSPRLTGNQPQHF | TRBJ1-5 | TRBV6-5
CASSYATLEGYTF | TRBJ1-2 | TRBV2
CASSEGGVVETQYF | TRBJ2-5 | TRBV2
CASSFALAYYEQYF | TRBJ2-7 | TRBV11-2
CASSPPIGSDYGYTF | TRBJ1-2 | TRBV18
CASSPASGGAYEQYF | TRBJ2-7 | TRBV7-2
CASSQGDTTYEQYF | TRBJ2-7 | TRBV28
CASSLARTGVEAFF | TRBJ1-1 | TRBV7-2
CASMGRPNTGELFF | TRBJ2-2 | TRBV19
CASTRTGNAPYGYTF | TRBJ1-2 | TRBV6-1
CASSYGLADTDTQYF | TRBJ2-3 | TRBV6-2/TRBV6-3
CAISERLAGVVYNEQFF | TRBJ2-1 | TRBV10-3
CASSRTSGRRDEQFF | TRBJ2-1 | TRBV10-2
CASSLGRSGLSQETQYF | TRBJ2-5 | TRBV7-4
CASSFYRERGDNEQFF | TRBJ2-1 | TRBV5-5
CASSLSTGAGQETQYF | TRBJ2-5 | TRBV19
CASSPGGGFGYGYTF | TRBJ1-2 | TRBV7-3
CASSDTASGNTIYF | TRBJ1-3 | TRBV5-1
CASSSTGLAGKSLNEQFF | TRBJ2-1 | TRBV7-4
CASGLGWNNEQFF | TRBJ2-1 | TRBV27
CASSLGRGTGELFF | TRBJ2-2 | TRBV7-9